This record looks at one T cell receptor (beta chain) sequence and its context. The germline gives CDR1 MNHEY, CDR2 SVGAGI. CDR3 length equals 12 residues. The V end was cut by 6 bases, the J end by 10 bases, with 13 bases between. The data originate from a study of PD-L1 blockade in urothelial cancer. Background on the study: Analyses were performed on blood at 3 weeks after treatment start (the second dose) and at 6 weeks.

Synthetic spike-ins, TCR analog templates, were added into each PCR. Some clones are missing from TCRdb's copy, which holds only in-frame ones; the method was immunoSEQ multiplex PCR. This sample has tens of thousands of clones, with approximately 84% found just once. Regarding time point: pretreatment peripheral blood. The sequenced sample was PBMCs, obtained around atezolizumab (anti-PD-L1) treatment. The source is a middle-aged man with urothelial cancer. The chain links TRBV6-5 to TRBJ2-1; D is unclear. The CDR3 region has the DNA TGTGCCAGCAGGACCGGAGTTCAAGAGCAGTTCTTC. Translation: CASRTGVQEQFF.